A single sample gave rise to the 24 T cell receptor beta chains below, sequenced in a study of blood T cell repertoires in COVID-19. Generated by immunoSEQ multiplex PCR, the TCRdb table keeps only in-frame clones and is missing some. Of about 30,000 clones listed, approximately 90% were seen once; the top ten hold under 2.5%. The sequenced material came from peripheral blood. The receptors come from a man aged 45-60 years with active COVID-19.

V and J are TRBV30 and TRBJ2-5, with 7 bases aligning to TRBD1. The CDR3 runs to 13 residues. J was trimmed by 4 bases and V by 2 bases; bases with no gene match: 4. Germline loops: CDR1 GTSNPN, CDR2 SVGIG (reference sequence). The CDR3 is CAWSQYRGETQYF. Written as DNA, the CDR3 is TGTGCCTGGAGTCAATACAGGGGAGAGACCCAGTACTTC.

The chain carries TRBV6-4 and TRBJ2-2; the D gene is possibly TRBD1 (5 bases). Per the germline V gene, CDR1 is MRHNA and CDR2 is SNTAGT. V lost 0 bases, J lost 4 bases, and 12 bases lay in between. The CDR3 is 16 residues long. The DNA for the CDR3 is TGTGCCAGCAGTGACTCTGTAGACAGAGGCACCGGGGAGCTGTTTTTT. Amino acid sequence: CASSDSVDRGTGELFF.

This clone occurred a few times. V gene TRBV5-4 combines with J gene TRBJ2-1, with 12 bases that match TRBD2. From germline, CDR1 is SGHNT and CDR2 YYREEE (reference sequence). Germline trimming cut 4 bases from V and 5 bases from J; bases unmatched to any gene: 7. The length of the CDR3 is 16 residues. Here the CDR3 reads CASSATSGRTHNEQFF. CDR3 coding DNA: TGTGCCAGCAGCGCCACTAGCGGGAGGACTCACAATGAGCAGTTCTTC.

The CDR3 sequence is CASSSRVRGTMGYGYTF. The CDR3 nucleotides are TGTGCCAGCAGCTCCCGTGTGAGGGGGACTATGGGCTATGGCTACACCTTC. The V call is TRBV5-8, the J call TRBJ1-2; weak D call: TRBD1 (6 bases). V dropped 3 bases and J dropped 4 bases, with 22 bases sitting between them. Germline V CDR1 and CDR2: SGHTS, YDEGEE. The CDR3 is 17 amino acids. Complete variable domain (other parts from reference TRBV5-8 and TRBJ1-2): EAGVTQSPTHLIKTRGQQATLRCSPISGHTSVYWYQQALGLGLQFLLWYDEGEERNRGNFPPRFSGRQFPNYSSELNVNALELEDSALYLCASSSRVRGTMGYGYTFGSGTRLTVV.

The J gene is TRBJ2-1, the V gene TRBV11-2; TRBD2 agrees at 12 bases. The V gene end was trimmed by 5 bases and the J gene end by 7 bases; junction bases not matched to a gene: 9. Germline lookup yields CDR1 SGHAT and CDR2 FQNNGV. CDR3 length: 16 amino acids. In DNA, the CDR3 is TGTGCCAGCAGCCCCTTGGAAGGACTAGCGGGGAATGAGCAGTTCTTC. Protein: CASSPLEGLAGNEQFF.

The chain links TRBV14 to TRBJ2-5; TRBD1 aligns across 7 bases. V lost 4 bases and J lost 7; bases outside the gene matches: 9. The CDR3 sequence is 14 residues long. Germline assignment: CDR1 SGHDN and CDR2 FVKESK. The CDR3 spells CASSRDRARGTQYF. CDR3 sequence (DNA): TGTGCCAGCAGCCGAGACAGGGCTAGGGGGACCCAGTACTTC. The variable domain in full, with the rest retrieved from reference TRBV14 and TRBJ2-5, is EAGVTQFPSHSVIEKGQTVTLRCDPISGHDNLYWYRRVMGKEIKFLLHFVKESKQDESGMPNNRFLAERTGGTYSTLKVQPAELEDSGVYFCASSRDRARGTQYFGPGTRLLVL.

The chain has TRBV5-1 and TRBJ2-7, with a tentative D call TRBD2 (6 bases). Germline CDR1 and CDR2: SGHRS and YFSETQ. Trimming removed 0 bases at V and 2 bases at J, with 12 bases between. The CDR3 contains 15 residues. In DNA, the CDR3 is TGCGCCAGCAGCTTGGGTCTAGCGCTGACCTACGAGCAGTACTTC. Its translation: CASSLGLALTYEQYF.

The rearrangement joins TRBV23-1 to TRBJ1-1, with D tentatively TRBD1 (5 bases). TRBV23-1 is designated an ORF whose function remains uncertain. V lost 0 bases to trimming and J lost 1 base, with 12 bases between them. CDR3 length equals 16 residues. The CDR3 loop is CASSQSGGKGNTEAFF. Here the CDR3 DNA reads TGCGCCAGCAGTCAATCGGGGGGGAAAGGGAACACTGAAGCTTTCTTT.

The chain recombines TRBV9 with TRBJ1-1; D is unresolved. Trimming took off 4 bases at V and 11 bases at J, with 15 bases between the two ends. This CDR3 region has 12 residues. Germline V CDR1 and CDR2: SGDLS, YYNGEE. CDR3 residues: CASSSARSAAFF. The CDR3 coding sequence is TGTGCCAGCAGCTCAGCCAGGTCTGCGGCTTTCTTT.

The rearrangement links TRBV28 to TRBJ1-5; D gene uncertain. In germline, CDR1 is MDHEN, CDR2 SYDVKM. Trimming took off 5 bases at V and 3 bases at J, with 11 bases between the two ends. The CDR3 covers 14 residues. The CDR3 nucleotides are TGTGCCAGCAGTCCCCGTTTGGCCAATCAGCCCCAGCATTTT. As protein: CASSPRLANQPQHF. The whole variable domain, filled in from reference TRBV28 and TRBJ1-5, reads DVKVTQSSRYLVKRTGEKVFLECVQDMDHENMFWYRQDPGLGLRLIYFSYDVKMKEKGDIPEGYSVSREKKERFSLILESASTNQTSMYLCASSPRLANQPQHFGDGTRLSIL.

The rearrangement joins TRBV27 to TRBJ1-5, with D possibly TRBD1 on 5 matching bases. Germline values: CDR1 MNHEY, CDR2 SMNVEV (reference sequence). The CDR3 extends over 16 amino acids. Trimming removed 5 bases at V and 1 base at J, with 15 bases between. The CDR3 DNA reads TGTGCCAGCAGTCCCTATAAGAAGGGGAGCAATCAGCCCCAGCATTTT. This encodes CASSPYKKGSNQPQHF.

The rearrangement joins TRBV15 to TRBJ1-1, with TRBD1 matching 7 bases. The V segment lost 1 base and the J segment 5 bases; nucleotides outside the gene matches: 7. There are 15 residues in the CDR3. Per the germline V gene, CDR1 is LNHNV and CDR2 is YYDKDF (reference sequence). Here the CDR3 DNA reads TGTGCCACCAGCAGAGGCATGCAGGGGGTTACTGAAGCTTTCTTT. Translated, it gives CATSRGMQGVTEAFF. Using reference TRBV15 and TRBJ1-1 for the parts outside the CDR3, the full variable domain is DAMVIQNPRYQVTQFGKPVTLSCSQTLNHNVMYWYQQKSSQAPKLLFHYYDKDFNNEADTPDNFQSRRPNTSFCFLDIRSPGLGDTAMYLCATSRGMQGVTEAFFGQGTRLTVV.

The chain uses TRBV2 and TRBJ2-3, with D possibly being TRBD2 (5 bases). The CDR3 has 14 residues. With 2 bases removed from V and 4 bases from J, the gap between germline ends came to 10 bases. Germline loops: CDR1 SNHLY, CDR2 FYNNEI. The CDR3 sequence: CASSEMISADTQYF. CDR3 in DNA: TGTGCCAGCAGTGAAATGATTAGCGCAGATACGCAGTATTTT.

This chain joins TRBV3-1 (or the pseudogene TRBV3-2) and TRBJ1-1, with 7 bases that match TRBD1. Germline V lookup: CDR1 LGHDT, CDR2 YNNKEL (reference sequence). Trimming removed 2 bases from V and 4 bases from J; junction bases left unmatched: 1. The CDR3 consists of 13 residues. DNA of the CDR3: TGTGCCAGCAGCCAAAGACAGGGCACTGAAGCTTTCTTT. Translating gives CASSQRQGTEAFF.

The chain links TRBV2 to TRBJ2-7, with a weak D call TRBD2 (6 bases). The CDR3 runs to 15 residues. The V gene lost 6 bases and the J gene lost 6 bases, with 21 bases spanning the gap. The germline gives CDR1 SNHLY, CDR2 FYNNEI. CDR3 amino acids: CASRRDGIYGGEQYF. In DNA, the CDR3 is TGTGCCAGCAGGAGGGACGGGATCTACGGGGGCGAGCAGTACTTC.

About this clone itself: The same CDR3 arises from other DNA sequences in this sample as well. This chain uses TRBV18 with TRBJ1-5; tentative D call: TRBD1 (5 bases). The CDR3 sequence is 14 residues long. The ends were cut back, 3 bases at V and 4 bases at J, with 10 bases in the middle. Germline V CDR1 and CDR2: KGHSH, LQKENI. CDR3 amino acids: CASSPTGGNQPQHF. The CDR3 nucleotides read TGTGCCAGCTCACCGACGGGGGGGAATCAGCCCCAGCATTTT.

The rearrangement links TRBV19 to TRBJ2-1; 8 bases line up with TRBD2. The V segment lost 7 bases and the J segment 3 bases; nucleotides outside the gene matches: 8. Germline V gene data show CDR1 as LNHDA and CDR2 as SQIVND (reference sequence). The CDR3 contains 15 residues. The chain's CDR3 is CASTATSGYYNEQFF. In nucleotides, the CDR3 is TGTGCCAGTACCGCTACTAGCGGCTACTACAATGAGCAGTTCTTC.

V is TRBV7-9 and J is TRBJ2-1; D perhaps matches TRBD2 (6 bases). The CDR3 contains 12 residues. Germline CDR1 reads SEHNR; CDR2 reads FQNEAQ (reference sequence). Between the trimmed V and J ends, which lost 6 bases and 8 bases, there was a span of 11 bases. CDR3: CASSGGAYEQFF. The CDR3, as DNA: TGTGCCAGCAGTGGAGGGGCCTATGAGCAGTTCTTC.

The J gene is TRBJ2-5, the V gene TRBV13, with D perhaps TRBD2 (6 bases). CDR1 is PRHDT and CDR2 is FYEKMQ in the germline V gene (reference sequence). V was clipped by 5 bases and J by 4 bases, with 17 bases between them. CDR3 length: 15 amino acids. The CDR3 nucleotides are TGTGCCAGCAGCCTGAATTTGCGGGGCCCAGAGACCCAGTACTTC. It translates to CASSLNLRGPETQYF.

The chain has TRBV29-1 and TRBJ2-1, with TRBD2 matching 7 bases. In germline, CDR1 is SQVTM, CDR2 ANQGSEA. The J segment lost 9 bases and the V segment lost 4 bases, leaving 3 bases of the junction unmatched. The CDR3 loop spans 11 amino acids. CDR3 sequence reads: CSVGEGGEQFF. The CDR3 nucleotides read TGCAGCGTTGGGGAGGGAGGTGAGCAGTTCTTC.

The J gene is TRBJ2-5, the V gene TRBV6-5, with 9 bases fitting TRBD1. The junction had 12 bases not matched to a gene; V was cut back by 6 bases and J by 7 bases. Looked up from germline, CDR1 is MNHEY and CDR2 is SVGAGI. This CDR3 has 15 residues. The CDR3 bases are TGTGCCAGCAGGGGACTCACAGGGGGCTTGCGGACCCAGTACTTC. It encodes CASRGLTGGLRTQYF.

This clone was seen a single time. CDR3 sequence: CASSLGLAGGDTQYF. The CDR3 bases are TGTGCCAGCAGCTTGGGGCTAGCGGGAGGAGATACGCAGTATTTT. The chain has TRBV5-4 and TRBJ2-3; 11 bases line up with TRBD2. Germline V lookup: CDR1 SGHNT, CDR2 YYREEE (reference sequence). The CDR3 has 15 residues. V gave up 0 bases and J gave up 5 bases; unmatched junction bases: 2.

The chain combines TRBV7-2 with TRBJ2-1, with 10 positions matching TRBD2. The CDR3 covers 15 residues. With 2 bases clipped from V and 7 bases from J, the junction kept 5 bases outside the gene matches. Germline assignment: CDR1 SGHTA and CDR2 FQGNSA. The CDR3 region has the DNA TGTGCCAGCAGCTTAAGGGCTAGCGGGAGTAATGAGCAGTTCTTC. It specifies CASSLRASGSNEQFF.

This rearrangement joins TRBV5-6 to TRBJ1-1; tentative D call: TRBD1 (5 bases). Germline-derived CDR1 and CDR2 are SGHDT and YYEEEE. V lost 2 bases and J lost 0, with 8 bases in between. The CDR3 runs to 14 residues. The CDR3 region is CASSLGRVNTEAFF. The CDR3 nucleotides read TGTGCCAGCAGCTTAGGCAGGGTGAACACTGAAGCTTTCTTT.